Listed below are T cell receptor beta chains from one sample, sequenced in a study of CD8 T cells in Susac syndrome. TCRdb passed the immunoSEQ multiplex PCR reads through MiXCR, listing each CDR3 protein once. The sample holds about 290,000 distinct CDR3 sequences; 65% to 90% are singletons and the top ten take around 0.2%. The sequenced sample consisted of CD8+ T cells from PBMCs. These receptors were obtained from a human donor with multiple sclerosis. CDR3s include the opening cysteine and the closing phenylalanine or tryptophan. A D gene is named only where the DNA matches it firmly. Rows give clone size only sometimes, using once, few, many, or a class for an expanded clone.

D gene	V gene	clone size	J gene	CDR3 DNA	CDR3 protein
-	TRBV29-1	-	TRBJ2-2	TGCAGCGTCGCGACAGTTACCGGGGAGCTGTTTTTT	CSVATVTGELFF
-	TRBV18	-	TRBJ2-1	TGTGCCAGCTCCCTGGGGGCCGAGCAGTTCTTC	CASSLGAEQFF
TRBD2	TRBV6-2/TRBV6-3	-	TRBJ2-7	TGTGCCAGCAGTTACTCCGGACTAGTGTACTACGAGCAGTACTTC	CASSYSGLVYYEQYF
-	TRBV30	-	TRBJ2-7	TGTGCCTGGAGTGCCCTGGCCTACGAGCAGTACTTC	CAWSALAYEQYF
-	TRBV4-2	-	TRBJ1-1	TGTGCCAGCAGCCAACTCCTTACAGACGGGCAGCTGAACACTGAAGCTTTCTTT	CASSQLLTDGQLNTEAFF
TRBD2	TRBV4-3	-	TRBJ2-3	TGCGCCAGCAGCCAAGATGGGGTGGGAGGGACCAATACGCAGTATTTT	CASSQDGVGGTNTQYF
-	TRBV9	-	TRBJ2-5	TGTGCCAGCAGCTTTGAGGGGCAAGAGACCCAGTACTTC	CASSFEGQETQYF
-	TRBV7-2	-	TRBJ2-7	TGTGCCAGCAGCTTAGGGGTTGAAGGGGTGCCCTACGAGCAGTACTTC	CASSLGVEGVPYEQYF
-	TRBV6-2/TRBV6-3	-	TRBJ2-5	TGTGCCAGCAGTTACTCCTCCAGCGCGTACGAGACCCAGTACTTC	CASSYSSSAYETQYF
TRBD2	TRBV28	-	TRBJ2-1	TGTGCCAGCAAGCTAGCGGGAGGCTACCGGCAGGGCTACAATGAGCAGTTCTTC	CASKLAGGYRQGYNEQFF
TRBD2	TRBV20-1	-	TRBJ2-5	TGCAGTGCTAGAGAAATGGCGGGAGTGTTGGAGACCCAGTACTTC	CSAREMAGVLETQYF
-	TRBV5-6	-	TRBJ2-6	TGTGCCAGCAGCTATCGTAGTTCCGGGGCCAACGTCCTGACTTTC	CASSYRSSGANVLTF
-	TRBV5-6	-	TRBJ2-5	TGTGCCAGCAGCCAACCCTCCCTTCAATCTCAAGAGACCCAGTACTTC	CASSQPSLQSQETQYF
-	TRBV19	-	TRBJ2-1	TGTGCCAGCACCCGCGGGACAGAGCCCTACAATGAGCAGTTCTTC	CASTRGTEPYNEQFF
TRBD2	TRBV27	once	TRBJ2-1	TGTGCCAGCAGGGAGACTAGCGGCCTCAATGAGCAGTTCTTC	CASRETSGLNEQFF
TRBD2	TRBV7-9	-	TRBJ2-3	TGTGCCAGCAGCTTAAACCCGGGAGGCCCCACAGATACGCAGTATTTT	CASSLNPGGPTDTQYF
TRBD2	TRBV6-5	-	TRBJ2-5	TGTGCCAGCAGTTCCGGGACTAGCGGGAGGGGGGAGACCCAGTACTTC	CASSSGTSGRGETQYF
-	TRBV11-2	-	TRBJ1-3	TGTGCCAGCAGGGATGGAAACACCATATATTTT	CASRDGNTIYF
-	TRBV6-2/TRBV6-3	-	TRBJ2-7	TGTGCCAGCGGTGGGACCTTAACCTCCTACGAGCAGTACTTC	CASGGTLTSYEQYF
TRBD2	TRBV3-1	-	TRBJ2-2	TGTGCCAGCAGCCCCCTCCGGACTAGCGGGAGTTCGAACACCGGGGAGCTGTTTTTT	CASSPLRTSGSSNTGELFF
-	TRBV6-6	-	TRBJ2-5	TGTGCCAGCAGTTTGGGGGGAGGTCTGGTGGAGACCCAGTACTTC	CASSLGGGLVETQYF
-	TRBV28	-	TRBJ2-6	TGTGCCAGCAGTTCTATCCCTGCCGTCACTTTGAGCCCTGGGGCCAACGTCCTGACTTTC	CASSSIPAVTLSPGANVLTF
-	TRBV7-9	few	TRBJ2-7	TGTGCCAGCCACTCGTTGCGGAGCTCCTACGAGCAGTACTTC	CASHSLRSSYEQYF
TRBD1	TRBV4-3	once	TRBJ1-2	TGCGCCAGCAGCCAGGAAACAGGGGTTGCGGGCGGCTACACCTTC	CASSQETGVAGGYTF
TRBD1	TRBV12-3/TRBV12-4	once	TRBJ1-1	TGTGCCAGCAAAAGACAGGGGATAGAGGAAACTGAAGCTTTCTTT	CASKRQGIEETEAFF
-	TRBV7-6	few	TRBJ1-1	TGTGCCAGCAGCCTGTGGGAGAGGGGGACTGAAGCTTTCTTT	CASSLWERGTEAFF
-	TRBV28	-	TRBJ1-2	TGTGCCAGCAGTTCACCCCCGAGGGAGAGCTATGGCTACACCTTC	CASSSPPRESYGYTF
TRBD2	TRBV28	-	TRBJ2-7	TGTGCCAGCAGTTCGTCAATAGCGGGACCTCCTCTCGAGCAGTACTTC	CASSSSIAGPPLEQYF
-	TRBV7-2	-	TRBJ1-1	TGTGCCAGCAGCTTATGTTGCAGAATGAACACTGAAGCTTTCTTT	CASSLCCRMNTEAFF
-	TRBV4-1	-	TRBJ2-7	TGCGCCAGCAGCCAAGTACAGGGTTCGGGCTACGAGCAGTACTTC	CASSQVQGSGYEQYF
TRBD1	TRBV20-1	-	TRBJ2-7	TGCAGTGCTCCCGGACAGGGGATATACGAGCAGTACTTC	CSAPGQGIYEQYF
TRBD1	TRBV28	once	TRBJ2-2	TGTGCCAGCACCAGCAAGCAGGGGGCGCCGGGGGAGCTGTTTTTT	CASTSKQGAPGELFF
TRBD2	TRBV7-9	-	TRBJ2-7	TGTGCCAGCAGCTTAGGGGCGGGACTAGCTGACTACTCCTACGAGCAGTACTTC	CASSLGAGLADYSYEQYF
TRBD2	TRBV6-2/TRBV6-3	-	TRBJ2-7	TGTGCCAGCAGCTTTAGCGGGAGTCACAACGAGCAGTACTTC	CASSFSGSHNEQYF
-	TRBV2	-	TRBJ2-7	TGTGCCAGCAGTGAATACGTCGGGGGCTCCTACGAGCAGTACTTC	CASSEYVGGSYEQYF
-	TRBV5-6	-	TRBJ2-2	TGTGCCAGCAGCTTGGATCGTAGGGGTGAACAGGGCGGGGAGCTGTTTTTT	CASSLDRRGEQGGELFF
-	TRBV27	once	TRBJ2-7	TGTGCCAGCAGTTTTACCTACGGATACGAGCAGTACTTC	CASSFTYGYEQYF
-	TRBV24-1	-	TRBJ2-1	TGTGCCACCAGTGACGGCTTAGTCAATGAGCAGTTCTTC	CATSDGLVNEQFF
-	TRBV6-1	-	TRBJ2-2	TGTGCCAGCATCATATCGCAGGGCTCCGGGGAGCTGTTTTTT	CASIISQGSGELFF
-	TRBV24-1	-	TRBJ2-7	TGTGCCACCAGTGATTTGCTTGGGCCCCAGCAGTACTTC	CATSDLLGPQQYF
-	TRBV28	-	TRBJ2-1	TGTGCCAGCAGTCGACCAGGGGTCAGCTCCTACAATGAGCAGTTCTTC	CASSRPGVSSYNEQFF
-	TRBV7-9	-	TRBJ2-7	TGTGCCAGCAGCTTAGTGAAGGGAACAGGTACCTACGAGCAGTACTTC	CASSLVKGTGTYEQYF
-	TRBV28	-	TRBJ1-1	TGTGCCATTCTACGCCGGGAACGGAAAGGTGAAGCTTTCTTT	CAILRRERKGEAFF
TRBD1	TRBV27	-	TRBJ2-1	TGTGCCAGCAGGCACACAGGGGTAAGCTCCTACAATGAGCAGTTCTTC	CASRHTGVSSYNEQFF
TRBD2	TRBV15	-	TRBJ2-1	TGTGCCACCAGCAGGACTAGCAGCAATGAGCAGTTCTTC	CATSRTSSNEQFF
-	TRBV30	-	TRBJ2-7	TGTGCCTGGAGTCACGGTTACGAGCAGTACTTC	CAWSHGYEQYF
TRBD2	TRBV4-2	-	TRBJ2-1	TGTGCCAGCAGCCAAAATAGCGGGAGGGCCAATGAGCAGTTCTTC	CASSQNSGRANEQFF
-	TRBV25-1	-	TRBJ2-1	TGTGCCAGCAGTCCAGGGGTTCACAATGAGCAGTTCTTC	CASSPGVHNEQFF
-	TRBV19	-	TRBJ2-1	TGTGCCAGTAGTGCATGGCCCCATGAGCAGTTCTTC	CASSAWPHEQFF
-	TRBV3-1	-	TRBJ1-2	TGTGCCAGCAGCCCTCCGGGCCCAGCTGACGGCTACACCTTC	CASSPPGPADGYTF
-	TRBV9	-	TRBJ2-3	TGTGCCAGCAGCGCCCAACAGCAAACAGATACGCAGTATTTT	CASSAQQQTDTQYF
-	TRBV11-2	-	TRBJ2-5	TGTGCCAGCAGCTTAGGAGTGAGGGCCGAAGAGACCCAGTACTTC	CASSLGVRAEETQYF
-	TRBV9	-	TRBJ1-1	TGTGCCAGCAGCGCAGGACCCAACTATGAAGCTTTCTTT	CASSAGPNYEAFF
TRBD2	TRBV2	few	TRBJ2-7	TGTGCCAGCAGTGATGGGCTAGCGGGTCTCTACGAGCAGTACTTC	CASSDGLAGLYEQYF